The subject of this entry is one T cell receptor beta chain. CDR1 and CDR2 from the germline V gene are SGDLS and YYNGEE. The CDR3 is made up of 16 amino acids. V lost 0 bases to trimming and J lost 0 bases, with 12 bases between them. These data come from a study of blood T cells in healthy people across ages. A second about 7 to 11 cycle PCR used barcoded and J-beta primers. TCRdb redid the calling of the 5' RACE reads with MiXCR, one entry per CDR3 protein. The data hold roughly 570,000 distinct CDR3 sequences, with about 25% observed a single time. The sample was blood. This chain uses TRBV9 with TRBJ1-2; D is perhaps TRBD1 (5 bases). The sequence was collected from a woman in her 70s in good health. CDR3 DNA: TGTGCCAGCAGCGTAGGGACACCAGGACCTAACTATGGCTACACCTTC. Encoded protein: CASSVGTPGPNYGYTF.